The 10 T cell receptor beta chains in this list originate from one sample, sequenced in a study of blood T cell repertoires in COVID-19. TCRdb's table, derived via immunoSEQ multiplex PCR, lists solely in-frame clones and lacks some. The sample holds over 200,000 clones, approximately 86% seen once. Material for sequencing was peripheral blood. The source of these receptors is a man aged 40-55 years with acute or convalescent COVID-19.

This chain joins TRBV19 and TRBJ1-5, with D perhaps TRBD1 (6 bases). Trimming stripped 4 bases from V and 0 bases from J, with 16 bases between. The CDR3 runs 17 residues. Germline assignment: CDR1 LNHDA and CDR2 SQIVND (reference sequence). Here the CDR3 reads CASSRQVVITSNQPQHF. The CDR3 nucleotides are TGTGCCAGTAGTAGACAGGTAGTAATAACTAGCAATCAGCCCCAGCATTTT.

This clone was observed once. This chain joins TRBV27 and TRBJ2-7; 9 nucleotides match TRBD2. Germline V lookup: CDR1 MNHEY, CDR2 SMNVEV (reference sequence). The CDR3 runs 16 residues. V shed 6 bases, J shed 4 bases, and the junction held 13 bases outside the gene matches. CDR3 sequence (DNA): TGTGCCAGCAGGGATTTCTTAGCGGGAGTCGGGTACGAGCAGTACTTC. Its translation is CASRDFLAGVGYEQYF.

This chain joins TRBV6-2 or TRBV6-3 and TRBJ2-1; 9 nucleotides match TRBD2. The V and J ends lost 0 bases and 9 bases, in that order; junction bases with no gene match: 12. Germline values: CDR1 MNHEY, CDR2 SVGEGT. The CDR3 length is 17 residues. The chain's CDR3 is CASSYSSRAGGPSEQFF. DNA of the CDR3: TGTGCCAGCAGTTACTCGTCCCGGGCGGGAGGGCCGAGTGAGCAGTTCTTC.

This sequence joins TRBV5-6 and TRBJ1-5; D possibly corresponds to TRBD1 (5 bases). CDR3 length: 14 amino acids. Trimming took 4 bases from V and 2 from J, leaving 10 bases between them. Germline CDR1 reads SGHDT; CDR2 reads YYEEEE. This chain's CDR3 is CASSLGQRNQPQHF. The DNA of the CDR3 is TGTGCCAGCAGCCTCGGACAACGCAATCAGCCCCAGCATTTT.

The chain employs TRBV6-5 and TRBJ1-2; TRBD1 agrees at 7 bases. Germline assignment: CDR1 MNHEY and CDR2 SVGAGI. CDR3 length: 15 amino acids. The ends lost 4 bases at V and 0 bases at J; junction bases unmatched: 5. CDR3 protein: CASSLRQGANYGYTF. CDR3 coding DNA: TGTGCCAGCAGTTTAAGACAGGGTGCTAACTATGGCTACACCTTC.

In this sample, this clone turned up once. This CDR3 is CASSRNSGARVTEAFF. CDR3 bases: TGTGCCAGCAGCCGCAACTCAGGGGCGCGGGTCACTGAAGCTTTCTTT. The chain recombines TRBV14 with TRBJ1-1, with a tentative D call TRBD1 (6 bases). The V and J ends lost 4 bases and 4 bases respectively, with 19 bases between them. The CDR3 contains 16 residues. CDR1 SGHDN and CDR2 FVKESK come from the germline V gene.

The V and J genes are TRBV19 and TRBJ2-3, with TRBD1 as a possible D gene (5 bases). This CDR3 has 15 amino acids. Germline V gene sequence: CDR1 LNHDA, CDR2 SQIVND (reference sequence). V shed 7 bases and J shed 2 bases, with 16 bases lying between them. The CDR3 reads CASTTTGIITDTQYF. Written as DNA, the CDR3 is TGTGCCAGTACCACCACAGGAATAATCACAGATACGCAGTATTTT.

The chain employs TRBV5-1 and TRBJ2-3; TRBD1 is a possible D gene (6 bases). This CDR3 is 14 amino acids long. CDR1 SGHRS and CDR2 YFSETQ come from the germline V gene. Trimming removed 4 bases from V and 2 bases from J, with 11 bases in between. CDR3 amino acids: CASSLRDNTDTQYF. CDR3 nucleotide sequence: TGCGCCAGCAGCCTCCGGGACAACACAGATACGCAGTATTTT.

The gene calls are TRBV4-2 and TRBJ2-2; 12 bases line up with TRBD2. V was pared by 4 bases and J by 4 bases, with 13 bases of the junction left unmatched. This CDR3 comprises 19 residues. Germline V gene sequence: CDR1 LGHNA, CDR2 YNFKEQ. As DNA, the CDR3 is TGTGCCAGCAGCCTGGAAGGACTAGCGGGACCTACGGGCACCGGGGAGCTGTTTTTT. As protein: CASSLEGLAGPTGTGELFF.

This sequence joins TRBV19 and TRBJ2-1; TRBD2 aligns across 10 bases. The J segment lost 4 bases and the V segment lost 8 bases, leaving 5 bases of the junction unmatched. The CDR3 runs to 14 residues. Germline V gene sequence: CDR1 LNHDA, CDR2 SQIVND (reference sequence). The CDR3 sequence: CASSPSGGYNEQFF. The CDR3 nucleotides are TGTGCCAGTTCACCTAGCGGGGGTTACAATGAGCAGTTCTTC.